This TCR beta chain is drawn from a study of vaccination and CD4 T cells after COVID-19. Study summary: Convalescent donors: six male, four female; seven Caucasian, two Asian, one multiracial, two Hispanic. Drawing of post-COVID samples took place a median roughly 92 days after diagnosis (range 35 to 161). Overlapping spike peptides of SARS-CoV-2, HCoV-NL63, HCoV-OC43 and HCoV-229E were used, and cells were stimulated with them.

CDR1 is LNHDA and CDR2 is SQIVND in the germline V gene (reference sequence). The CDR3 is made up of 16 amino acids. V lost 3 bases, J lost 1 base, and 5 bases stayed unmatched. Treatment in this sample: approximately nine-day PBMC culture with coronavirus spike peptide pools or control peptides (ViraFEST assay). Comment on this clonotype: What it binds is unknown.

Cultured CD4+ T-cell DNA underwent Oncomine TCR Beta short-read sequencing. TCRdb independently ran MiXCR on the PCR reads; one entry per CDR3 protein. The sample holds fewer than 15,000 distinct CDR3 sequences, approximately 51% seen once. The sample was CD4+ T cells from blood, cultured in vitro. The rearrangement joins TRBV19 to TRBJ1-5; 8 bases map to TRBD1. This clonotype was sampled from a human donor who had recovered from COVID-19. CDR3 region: CASSITDRVSNQPQHF. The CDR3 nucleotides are TGTGCCAGTAGTATTACGGACAGGGTAAGCAATCAGCCCCAGCATTTT.